This T cell receptor (beta chain) is drawn from a study of post-analysis software for immune sequencing data. About the study: Patients had relapsing-remitting, secondary progressive or progressive-relapsing multiple sclerosis; some lacked subtype. Findings and caveats of the study: Five or six TRBV segments, TRBV5-6, TRBV5-1 and TRBV20-1 among them, were found more frequent in patients than controls. Relative to controls, patients with multiple sclerosis showed significantly lower normalized Chao1 diversity.

Germline CDR1 SEHNR, CDR2 FQNEAQ (reference sequence). Trimming took 7 bases from V and 2 from J, leaving 10 bases between them. The CDR3 spans 13 residues. TCR beta cDNA libraries included unique molecular identifiers. A population of roughly 1 to 11 million T cells gave rise to about half a million cDNA molecules. Via MiXCR, TCRdb re-called the PCR reads, giving one row per CDR3 protein. This table has 700,000 to 900,000 distinct CDR3 sequences, more than 45% appearing once. In its sample, this clonotype was seen a few times. Antigen specificity is unknown. J is TRBJ2-3 and V is TRBV7-9, with D tentatively TRBD1 (5 bases). The material sequenced was blood. This receptor was identified in a girl aged 5-17 years with multiple sclerosis. CDR3 DNA sequence: TGTGCCAGCAAGCAGGGAACCACAGATACGCAGTATTTT. It yields the protein CASKQGTTDTQYF.